This T cell receptor (beta chain) was documented in a study of blood T cell repertoires in COVID-19. About the research overall: T cells, B-cell-depleted T cells, or PBMCs provided the cDNA or gDNA that served as material.

V was clipped by 1 base and J by 4 bases; unmatched bases: 0. The CDR3 runs 13 residues. Germline CDR1 reads SGHDN; CDR2 reads FVKESK. Measured with immunoSEQ multiplex PCR; TCRdb has only the in-frame clones, and not every one. The table lists approximately 250,000 clones, almost 85% of them singletons. This clone was recorded once. V gene TRBV14 combines with J gene TRBJ2-7; TRBD2 aligns across 8 bases. Sequences were obtained from peripheral blood. The TCR sequence derives from a man in his forties or fifties with COVID-19, enrolled during active disease. CDR3 amino acids: CASSQAGGYEQYF. CDR3 in DNA: TGTGCCAGCAGCCAAGCGGGGGGGTACGAGCAGTACTTC.